The entry below describes one T cell receptor beta chain. This specimen belongs to a study of blood T cell repertoires in COVID-19. Study-wide context: Some COVID-19 samples were acute and others convalescent; all came from the United States, Italy and Spain. The cDNA or gDNA used as material had been derived from T cells, B-cell-depleted T cells, or PBMCs.

In the original processing: Reference gene primer amplification yielded estimated nucleated cell counts. The assay was immunoSEQ multiplex PCR, and TCRdb's table has in-frame clones only and misses some. V and J calls and clone size are as listed in that table; D and trimming were resolved from the DNA. The profile shows 450,000 to 500,000 clones, 75% to 90% of them singletons. Participant reports of clinical history set cohort assignment. The CDR3 sequence is 14 residues long. Trimming took off 4 bases at V and 2 bases at J, with 11 bases between the two ends. The germline V gene has CDR1 SEHNR and CDR2 FQNEAQ (reference sequence).

Sequencing was done on a sample of PBMCs or T cells enriched from blood (not recorded which). The rearrangement links TRBV7-9 to TRBJ1-2; maybe TRBD1 (6 bases). The clonotype was recovered from a woman aged 18-35 years who had recovered from COVID-19. The chain's CDR3 is CASSWPDRNYGYTF. As DNA, the CDR3 is TGTGCCAGCAGCTGGCCAGACAGGAACTATGGCTACACCTTC.